This T cell receptor (beta chain) was profiled in a study of shared T cell receptors in the human thymus. The germline V gene encodes CDR1 KGHSH and CDR2 LQKENI. V shed 0 bases and J shed 2 bases, with 8 bases lying between them. The CDR3 totals 14 residues. A note on this clone: This specimen includes other DNA sequences encoding the same CDR3.

The protocol was immunoSEQ multiplex PCR, while the TCRdb copy is restricted to in-frame clones and leaves out a portion. Found here are hundreds of thousands of clones, 70% to 90% of them singletons; the top ten hold about 0.01%. This sample also appeared in a second study, on human thymus T cells.

The sequencing input was thymocytes. The rearrangement uses TRBV18 and TRBJ2-7, with a weak D call TRBD1 (5 bases). This receptor was taken from a boy younger than two with a congenital heart defect. The CDR3 region is CASSPPTGPYEQYF. CDR3 in DNA: TGTGCCAGCTCACCACCAACAGGACCCTACGAGCAGTACTTC.